This TCR beta chain was retrieved from a study of shared clonotypes between healthy human individuals. Trimming left V 3 bases short and J 2 bases short, with 20 bases between. This CDR3 is built from 17 residues. The V gene's germline CDR1 is MNHEY and CDR2 SMNVEV (reference sequence). Positive CCR7 selection of CD45RO-negative cells yielded the naive CD8 cells, and terminally differentiated effector memory CD45RA+ cells were excluded. Deep-level assay runs were performed. Several immunoSEQ plates received, in even portions, the genomic DNA of each subset. Measured with immunoSEQ multiplex PCR; TCRdb has only the in-frame clones, and not every one. The profile covers around 2,000,000 clones, with less than 95% appearing a single time and roughly 1% taken by the ten largest. About this clone itself: The antigen is undetermined.

Study results and caveats: Generation probability values for non-shared clonotypes were lower than those for clonotypes shared by all four donors. There were few donors, and this limited the genetic and exposure-history diversity represented.

The sequencing input was naive CD8+ T cells sorted from blood. The V call is TRBV27, the J call TRBJ2-7; weak D call: TRBD2 (6 bases). This sequence originates from a man between 18 and 29 years old in good health. This CDR3 is CASSLAGKTPAPYEQYF. CDR3 coding DNA: TGTGCCAGCAGTTTGGCGGGGAAAACACCGGCCCCCTACGAGCAGTACTTC.